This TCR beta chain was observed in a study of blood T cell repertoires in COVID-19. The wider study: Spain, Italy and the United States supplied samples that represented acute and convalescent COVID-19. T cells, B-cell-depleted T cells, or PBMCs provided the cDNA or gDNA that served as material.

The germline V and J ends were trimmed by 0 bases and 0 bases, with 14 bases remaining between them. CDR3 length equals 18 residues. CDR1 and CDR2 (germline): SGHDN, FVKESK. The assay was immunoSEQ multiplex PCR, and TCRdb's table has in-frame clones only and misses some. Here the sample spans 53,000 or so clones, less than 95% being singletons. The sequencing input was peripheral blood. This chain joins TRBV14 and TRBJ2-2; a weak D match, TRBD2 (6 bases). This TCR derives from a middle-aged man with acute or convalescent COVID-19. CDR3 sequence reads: CASSQDRRGGTNTGELFF. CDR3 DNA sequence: TGTGCCAGCAGCCAAGATAGGAGGGGAGGTACGAACACCGGGGAGCTGTTTTTT.